One and the same sample provided the 16 T cell receptor beta chains below, sequenced in a study of shared clonotypes between healthy human individuals. Measured with immunoSEQ multiplex PCR; TCRdb has only the in-frame clones, and not every one. The sample holds around 500,000 clones, approximately 84% seen once. The sample taken for sequencing was PBMCs. The receptors here all came from a woman between 40 and 55 years old in good health. Some clones in this sample may be carry-over from other donors' samples.

This clone was detected ten times or more. The same CDR3 is also encoded by other DNA sequences in this sample. The rearrangement links TRBV30 to TRBJ2-2; TRBD2 aligns across 8 bases. CDR1 is GTSNPN and CDR2 is SVGIG in the germline V gene (reference sequence). Trimming cost V 3 bases and J 5 bases; bases outside gene matches: 8. The CDR3 is 15 amino acids. CDR3 loop: CAWRAPGGTTGELFF. The DNA of the CDR3 is TGTGCCTGGAGAGCCCCGGGAGGGACTACCGGGGAGCTGTTTTTT.

This clone was recorded once. A single base is all that separates this from a far larger clone, so a read error is likely. The chain recombines TRBV2 with TRBJ2-5, with TRBD2 identical over 15 bases. The germline gives CDR1 SNHLY, CDR2 FYNNEI. The CDR3 length is 14 residues. The CDR3, as DNA: TGTGCCGGCAGCTATGGGACTAGCGGGAGGCCGGAGTACTTC. This codes for CAGSYGTSGRPEYF. The full variable domain, with the rest looked up from reference TRBV2 and TRBJ2-5, is EPEVTQTPSHQVTQMGQEVILRCVPISNHLYFYWYRQILGQKVEFLVSFYNNEISEKSEIFDDQFSVERPDGSNFTLKIRSTKLEDSAMYFCAGSYGTSGRPEYFGPGTRLLVL.

The chain employs TRBV15 and TRBJ2-7; D unresolved. This CDR3 has 12 residues. V lost 11 bases to trimming and J lost 5 bases, with 16 bases between them. Germline loops: CDR1 LNHNV, CDR2 YYDKDF (reference sequence). In nucleotides, the CDR3 is TGTGCCTCTTCCCCAGGAGTTGACGAGCAGTACTTC. Amino acid sequence: CASSPGVDEQYF.

The V gene is TRBV10-3, the J gene TRBJ2-7, with a weak D call TRBD1 (6 bases). The CDR3 has 14 residues. The V gene lost 11 bases and the J gene lost 6 bases, with 23 bases spanning the gap. From germline, CDR1 is ENHRY and CDR2 SYGVKD. The chain's CDR3 is CASTSGTRGVEQYF. CDR3 DNA sequence: TGTGCCTCCACGTCCGGGACACGTGGGGTCGAGCAGTACTTC.

This clone was observed once. The chain recombines TRBV13 with TRBJ1-5, with a possible D match to TRBD1 (6 bases). Germline values: CDR1 PRHDT, CDR2 FYEKMQ (reference sequence). There are 13 residues in the CDR3. V was pared by 0 bases and J by 7 bases, with 7 bases between. The CDR3 reads CASSLGRGQPQHF. The CDR3, as DNA: TGTGCCAGCAGCTTAGGTAGGGGGCAGCCCCAGCATTTT.

The rearrangement uses TRBV10-3 and TRBJ2-3; D ambiguous. Trimming stripped 5 bases from V and 0 bases from J, with 12 bases between. The CDR3 has 15 amino acids. CDR1 and CDR2 from the germline V gene are ENHRY and SYGVKD. The CDR3 sequence: CAISRSAGSTDTQYF. In nucleotides, the CDR3 is TGTGCCATCAGTCGGTCGGCTGGCAGCACAGATACGCAGTATTTT.

This clone was recorded many times. This chain connects TRBV2 to TRBJ2-2; 7 positions match TRBD1. After removal of 11 bases from V and 1 base from J, the junction contained 4 bases not matched to a gene. The CDR3 is 13 amino acids. CDR1 SNHLY and CDR2 FYNNEI come from the germline V gene. The CDR3 loop is CAATGLNTGELFF. The CDR3 DNA sequence: TGTGCCGCGACAGGGTTGAACACCGGGGAGCTGTTTTTT. The complete variable domain, with remaining parts taken from reference TRBV2 and TRBJ2-2, reads EPEVTQTPSHQVTQMGQEVILRCVPISNHLYFYWYRQILGQKVEFLVSFYNNEISEKSEIFDDQFSVERPDGSNFTLKIRSTKLEDSAMYFCAATGLNTGELFFGEGSRLTVL.

CDR3: CASSLAGRTGLIETQYF. CDR3 nucleotide sequence: TGTGCCAGCAGCTTAGCGGGGCGAACAGGGTTGATCGAGACCCAGTACTTC. The chain uses TRBV7-2 and TRBJ2-5; D might be TRBD1 (6 bases). V was trimmed by 0 bases and J by 5 bases, leaving 19 bases between them. Germline V gene data show CDR1 as SGHTA and CDR2 as FQGNSA. The CDR3 loop spans 17 amino acids.

About this clone: At one end the junction does not follow the germline gene, possibly because of a read error. The V gene is TRBV7-7, the J gene TRBJ2-5; 7 bases line up with TRBD1. Per germline, CDR1 SSHAT and CDR2 FNYEAQ (reference sequence). The CDR3 covers 15 residues. CDR3 in amino acids: CASSLVDRDAETQYF. CDR3 nucleotides: TGTGCTAGCAGCTTAGTAGACAGGGATGCAGAGACCCAGTACTTC.

The chain links TRBV6-1 to TRBJ2-7, with TRBD2 matching over 8 bases. The CDR3 sequence is 15 residues long. V was clipped by 10 bases and J by 4 bases; unmatched bases: 15. Germline lookup yields CDR1 MNHNS and CDR2 SASEGT. CDR3 loop: CANGEGSGNMYEQYF. The CDR3 region has the DNA TGTGCCAACGGCGAGGGTAGCGGGAATATGTACGAGCAGTACTTC.

Regarding this clone: A far bigger clonotype differs at one base, so this is likely a read error. The chain is built from TRBV6-5 and TRBJ2-5; D may match TRBD1 or TRBD2 (5 bases each). CDR1 is MNHEY and CDR2 is SVGAGI in the germline V gene. The CDR3 runs 14 residues. CDR3 bases: TGTACCAGCAGCCCAAGTGAGGGGAAAGAGACCCAGTACTTC. This encodes CTSSPSEGKETQYF.

The rearrangement joins TRBV2 to TRBJ2-7; TRBD1 aligns across 8 bases. The V gene end was trimmed by 2 bases and the J gene end by 2 bases; junction bases not matched to a gene: 5. CDR3 length equals 15 residues. Germline loops: CDR1 SNHLY, CDR2 FYNNEI. The CDR3 protein is CASSEPDRDPYEQYF. The CDR3 DNA sequence: TGTGCCAGCAGTGAACCGGACAGGGATCCCTACGAGCAGTACTTC.

This clone occurred many times. This sample also contains other DNA sequences that code for the same CDR3. The chain joins TRBV9 to TRBJ1-2; D unclear. Trimming removed 2 bases at V and 2 bases at J, with 7 bases between. This CDR3 spans 13 amino acids. Germline CDR1 and CDR2: SGDLS and YYNGEE. The CDR3 loop reads CASSVSGNYGYTF. For the CDR3, the DNA is TGTGCCAGCAGCGTTTCCGGGAACTATGGCTACACCTTC.

The table lists this clone with a count of one. This chain connects TRBV4-1 to TRBJ2-2; 11 nucleotides align to TRBD2. Germline trimming cut 4 bases from V and 4 bases from J; bases unmatched to any gene: 8. CDR1 and CDR2 (germline): MGHRA, YSYEKL. CDR3 length: 17 amino acids. CDR3 sequence reads: CASSPGLAGARTGELFF. Written as DNA, the CDR3 is TGCGCCAGCAGCCCCGGACTAGCGGGTGCCCGCACCGGGGAGCTGTTTTTT.

The chain uses TRBV2 and TRBJ2-1; TRBD2 matches 8 bases. The V gene end was trimmed by 10 bases and the J gene end by 7 bases; junction bases not matched to a gene: 6. Germline-derived CDR1 and CDR2 are SNHLY and FYNNEI. The CDR3 is 12 residues long. The CDR3 protein is CATLGTSNEQFF. The CDR3 nucleotides read TGTGCCACCCTCGGGACTAGTAATGAGCAGTTCTTC.

The chain recombines TRBV7-9 with TRBJ1-2; D is possibly TRBD1 (6 bases). V was trimmed by 1 base and J by 7 bases, leaving 16 bases between them. Germline-derived CDR1 and CDR2 are SEHNR and FQNEAQ (reference sequence). The CDR3 spans 15 residues. CDR3 protein: CASSLGRGRDSGYTF. CDR3 in DNA: TGTGCCAGCAGCTTAGGCAGGGGAAGGGACTCTGGCTACACCTTC.